The 25 T cell receptor beta chains below come from one sample, sequenced in a study of blood T cell repertoires in COVID-19. Produced via immunoSEQ multiplex PCR; TCRdb's table is partial and in-frame only. The sample lists approximately 310,000 clones, around 90% occurring once. Input material: PBMCs or T cells enriched from blood (not recorded which). These receptors came from a man aged 55-75 years who had recovered from COVID-19.

The V and J genes are TRBV7-9 and TRBJ2-3; D possibly corresponds to TRBD2 (6 bases). V was trimmed by 1 base and J by 2 bases, leaving 13 bases between them. The CDR3 is made up of 16 amino acids. Per germline, CDR1 SEHNR and CDR2 FQNEAQ (reference sequence). The CDR3 sequence is CASSLDAGPFTDTQYF. CDR3 nucleotide sequence: TGTGCCAGCAGCTTAGATGCGGGACCCTTCACAGATACGCAGTATTTT. Drawing the rest from reference TRBV7-9 and TRBJ2-3, the complete variable domain is DTGVSQNPRHKITKRGQNVTFRCDPISEHNRLYWYRQTLGQGPEFLTYFQNEAQLEKSRLLSDRFSAERPKGSFSTLEIQRTEQGDSAMYLCASSLDAGPFTDTQYFGPGTRLTVL.

This sequence joins TRBV28 and TRBJ1-1; maybe TRBD1 (6 bases). Between the trimmed V and J ends, which lost 5 bases and 5 bases, there was a span of 15 bases. The germline CDR1 and CDR2 sequences are MDHEN and SYDVKM. There are 14 residues in the CDR3. The CDR3 sequence: CASSLLTGSTEAFF. The CDR3 region has the DNA TGTGCCAGCAGTCTACTGACAGGTAGTACTGAAGCTTTCTTT.

This chain connects TRBV28 to TRBJ1-4; 8 positions match TRBD1. Germline V gives CDR1 MDHEN, CDR2 SYDVKM. The CDR3 loop spans 13 amino acids. V lost 5 bases and J lost 8; bases outside the gene matches: 4. The CDR3 region is CASSPGQEEKLFF. DNA of the CDR3: TGTGCCAGCAGTCCGGGACAGGAGGAAAAACTGTTTTTT.

This clone was detected only once. The CDR3 reads CASSPASAGGLQNTEAFF. CDR3 coding DNA: TGTGCCAGCAGCCCGGCCTCCGCCGGCGGACTCCAGAACACTGAAGCTTTCTTT. V usage is TRBV3-1 (or the pseudogene TRBV3-2) and J usage is TRBJ1-1; D not resolved. Germline CDR1 and CDR2: LGHDT and YNNKEL (reference sequence). This CDR3 comprises 18 residues. The V end was cut by 4 bases, the J end by 1 base, with 22 bases between.

The V and J genes are TRBV5-4 and TRBJ2-5; D may be TRBD2 (5 bases). Trimming took 1 base from V and 2 from J, leaving 6 bases between them. The germline gives CDR1 SGHNT, CDR2 YYREEE (reference sequence). The CDR3 extends over 13 amino acids. CDR3 region: CASSLPGQETQYF. CDR3 bases: TGTGCCAGCAGCTTGCCGGGACAAGAGACCCAGTACTTC.

The chain combines TRBV27 with TRBJ1-5, with D possibly matching TRBD1 (5 bases). CDR1 is MNHEY, CDR2 SMNVEV, per germline (reference sequence). V dropped 5 bases and J dropped 1 base, with 12 bases sitting between them. The CDR3 sequence is 15 residues long. As DNA, the CDR3 is TGTGCCAGCAGTCCCGACAGATCGAGCAATCAGCCCCAGCATTTT. Translated: CASSPDRSSNQPQHF.

The J gene is TRBJ2-7, the V gene TRBV6-6, with D unresolved. CDR1 is MNHNY, CDR2 SVGAGI, per germline (reference sequence). Trimming stripped 0 bases from V and 6 bases from J, with 6 bases between. This CDR3 has 12 amino acids. CDR3 nucleotide sequence: TGTGCCAGCAGTTACTCCGGTGGCGAGCAGTACTTC. This sequence encodes CASSYSGGEQYF.

Regarding this clone: At the DNA level, this CDR3 is encoded by other sequences in the same sample as well. This chain joins TRBV7-3 and TRBJ2-1; 7 bases map to TRBD1. There are 15 residues in the CDR3. Germline lookup yields CDR1 SGHTA and CDR2 FQGTGA. V lost 5 bases to trimming and J lost 8 bases; unmatched junction nucleotides: 12. For the CDR3, the DNA is TGTGCCAGCAGCCCGAGCGGAAGGGGGCCTGATGAGCAGTTCTTC. This translates into CASSPSGRGPDEQFF.

CDR3 sequence reads: CASSFLPGSGRAHEQYF. DNA of the CDR3: TGTGCCAGCAGCTTTCTACCTGGAAGCGGGAGGGCCCACGAGCAGTACTTC. The V call is TRBV7-3, the J call TRBJ2-7; 10 nucleotides align to TRBD2. This CDR3 spans 17 amino acids. The ends lost 3 bases at V and 5 bases at J; junction bases unmatched: 13. CDR1 is SGHTA and CDR2 is FQGTGA in the germline V gene.

This sequence joins TRBV5-1 and TRBJ2-7; 12 bases map to TRBD2. The CDR3 is 17 residues long. CDR1 and CDR2 (germline): SGHRS, YFSETQ. The J segment lost 4 bases and the V segment lost 4 bases, leaving 12 bases of the junction unmatched. The CDR3 loop reads CASSQRTSGEFGYEQYF. The CDR3 bases are TGCGCCAGCAGCCAGCGGACTAGCGGGGAATTTGGGTACGAGCAGTACTTC.

The CDR3 here is CASSLAGVGNSPLHF. In nucleotides, the CDR3 is TGTGCCAGCAGCTTGGCAGGGGTCGGCAATTCACCCCTCCACTTT. The V and J genes are TRBV5-4 and TRBJ1-6, with D possibly matching TRBD1 (6 bases). Deletions cut 0 bases from V and 7 bases from J, with 11 bases between. Germline lookup yields CDR1 SGHNT and CDR2 YYREEE (reference sequence). The CDR3 totals 15 residues.

This clone was seen just once. V usage is TRBV28 and J usage is TRBJ1-4, with D possibly matching TRBD1 (6 bases). CDR1 MDHEN and CDR2 SYDVKM come from the germline V gene. There are 14 residues in the CDR3. Between the trimmed V and J ends, which lost 2 bases and 4 bases, there was a span of 8 bases. The CDR3 bases are TGTGCCAGCAGTTTAACAGGGTTTAATGAAAAACTGTTTTTT. This encodes CASSLTGFNEKLFF.

The CDR3 spells CSAGTGGVAKNIQYF. The CDR3 nucleotides are TGCAGCGCTGGGACAGGGGGAGTAGCCAAAAACATTCAGTACTTC. The V gene is TRBV29-1, the J gene TRBJ2-4; 11 bases are shared with TRBD1. The ends lost 7 bases at V and 0 bases at J; junction bases unmatched: 5. Germline assignment: CDR1 SQVTM and CDR2 ANQGSEA. This CDR3 is built from 15 residues.

This clone was recorded a few times. The gene calls are TRBV3-1 (or the pseudogene TRBV3-2) and TRBJ2-3, with 8 positions matching TRBD2. The V gene end was trimmed by 5 bases and the J gene end by 2 bases; junction bases not matched to a gene: 3. Germline CDR1 and CDR2: LGHDT and YNNKEL (reference sequence). This CDR3 has 14 residues. CDR3 in amino acids: CASSGREATDTQYF. The CDR3 nucleotides are TGTGCCAGCAGCGGGCGGGAGGCCACAGATACGCAGTATTTT.

This rearrangement joins TRBV7-2 to TRBJ2-7, with a weak D call TRBD1 (6 bases). V shed 6 bases and J shed 3 bases, with 9 bases lying between them. There are 12 residues in the CDR3. Per the germline V gene, CDR1 is SGHTA and CDR2 is FQGNSA. The CDR3 nucleotides read TGTGCCAGCAGGACGGACAGCTACGAGCAGTACTTC. This encodes CASRTDSYEQYF.

This CDR3 reads CASIRREADTQYF. CDR3 DNA: TGTGCCAGCATAAGGCGGGAGGCAGATACGCAGTATTTT. V is TRBV2 and J is TRBJ2-3; 8 bases line up with TRBD2. This CDR3 spans 13 amino acids. Germline V lookup: CDR1 SNHLY, CDR2 FYNNEI. Unmatched junction bases numbered 4, after V lost 7 bases and J lost 4 bases.

The gene calls are TRBV5-1 and TRBJ2-3, with 7 bases that match TRBD2. The germline CDR1 and CDR2 sequences are SGHRS and YFSETQ. After removal of 5 bases from V and 4 bases from J, the junction contained 10 bases not matched to a gene. The CDR3 has 15 residues. CDR3 sequence reads: CASREASGSADTQYF. CDR3 in DNA: TGCGCCAGCAGGGAGGCTAGCGGTAGCGCAGATACGCAGTATTTT.

The chain has TRBV9 and TRBJ2-3; 9 nucleotides align to TRBD2. Germline CDR1 reads SGDLS; CDR2 reads YYNGEE. Losses at the gene ends were 4 bases for V and 5 bases for J; bases not matched to a gene: 8. The CDR3 is made up of 15 amino acids. CDR3 nucleotide sequence: TGTGCCAGCAGCCAGTTAGCGGGAGTAGAAGATACGCAGTATTTT. Protein: CASSQLAGVEDTQYF.

The V and J genes are TRBV7-9 and TRBJ2-2, with TRBD1 identical over 10 bases. The V gene end was trimmed by 5 bases and the J gene end by 4 bases; junction bases not matched to a gene: 13. Germline CDR1 is SEHNR and CDR2 is FQNEAQ (reference sequence). This CDR3 contains 18 residues. DNA for the CDR3: TGTGCCAGCAGCCTAACGACCGGGACAGGGGACCCCACCGGGGAGCTGTTTTTT. It encodes CASSLTTGTGDPTGELFF.

The chain joins TRBV6-5 to TRBJ1-2; the D gene is possibly TRBD1 (6 bases). The germline CDR1 and CDR2 sequences are MNHEY and SVGAGI. This CDR3 has 12 amino acids. Trimming removed 4 bases from V and 8 bases from J, with 11 bases in between. The CDR3 bases are TGTGCCAGCAGTTCCCCCCAGGGGGGCTACACCTTC. Translating gives CASSSPQGGYTF.

The chain carries TRBV24-1 and TRBJ2-7, with 7 bases identical to TRBD1. The V gene's germline CDR1 is KGHDR and CDR2 SFDVKD. The CDR3 covers 13 residues. V lost 9 bases and J lost 5; bases outside the gene matches: 9. The CDR3 sequence is CATPQTGSDEQYF. The CDR3 DNA reads as TGTGCCACCCCTCAGACAGGGAGTGACGAGCAGTACTTC.

The CDR3 spells CASTGDRGGGDTQYF. The CDR3 DNA reads as TGTGCCAGTACCGGGGACAGGGGAGGAGGAGATACGCAGTATTTT. V and J are TRBV19 and TRBJ2-3, with 10 bases fitting TRBD1. V lost 7 bases, J lost 5 bases, and 9 bases stayed unmatched. The CDR3 loop spans 15 amino acids. The germline V gene encodes CDR1 LNHDA and CDR2 SQIVND (reference sequence).

The CDR3 DNA reads as TGTGCCAGCAGCTTGAAATGGGGCCAGGGGGCTAGTCAGCCCCAGCATTTT. This sequence encodes CASSLKWGQGASQPQHF. The gene calls are TRBV5-5 and TRBJ1-5, with 8 bases that match TRBD1. The CDR3 length is 17 residues. The ends lost 1 base at V and 6 bases at J; junction bases unmatched: 12. In germline, CDR1 is SGHKS, CDR2 YYEKEE (reference sequence).

This clone showed up just once. V and J are TRBV5-1 and TRBJ2-1; perhaps TRBD2 as D (6 bases). The germline V gene encodes CDR1 SGHRS and CDR2 YFSETQ. The V end lost 4 bases, the J end lost 13 bases, and 18 bases lay between the germline ends. The length of the CDR3 is 13 residues. In nucleotides, the CDR3 is TGCGCCAGCAGCCCGGACGGGGACTCGCCCCAGTTCTTC. This gives the protein CASSPDGDSPQFF.

This chain connects TRBV4-2 to TRBJ1-4, with TRBD1 matching 7 bases. This CDR3 has 16 amino acids. Unmatched junction bases numbered 8, after V lost 0 bases and J lost 7 bases. Germline V lookup: CDR1 LGHNA, CDR2 YNFKEQ. This CDR3 is CASSQDPAGGFEKLFF. CDR3 bases: TGTGCCAGCAGCCAAGATCCTGCAGGGGGTTTTGAAAAACTGTTTTTT.